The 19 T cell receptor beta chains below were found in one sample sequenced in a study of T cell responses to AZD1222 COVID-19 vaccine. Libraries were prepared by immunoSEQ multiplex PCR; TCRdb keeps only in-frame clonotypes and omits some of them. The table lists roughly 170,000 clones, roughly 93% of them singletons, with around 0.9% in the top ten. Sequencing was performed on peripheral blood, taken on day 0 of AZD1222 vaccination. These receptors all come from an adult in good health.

The CDR3 DNA reads as TGTGCCAGCAGCTGGGGGACAGGGTTCCAAGAGACCCAGTACTTC. Encoded protein: CASSWGTGFQETQYF. V is TRBV5-6 and J is TRBJ2-5, with 9 bases matching TRBD1. Germline loops: CDR1 SGHDT, CDR2 YYEEEE. The CDR3 totals 15 residues. V was pared by 3 bases and J by 1 base, with 4 bases of the junction left unmatched.

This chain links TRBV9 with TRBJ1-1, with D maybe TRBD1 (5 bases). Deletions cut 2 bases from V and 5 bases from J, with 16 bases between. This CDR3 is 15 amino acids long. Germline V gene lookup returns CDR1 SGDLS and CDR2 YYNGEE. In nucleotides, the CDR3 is TGTGCCAGCAGCGTTTGGGACGCAATGGGTACTGAAGCTTTCTTT. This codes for CASSVWDAMGTEAFF.

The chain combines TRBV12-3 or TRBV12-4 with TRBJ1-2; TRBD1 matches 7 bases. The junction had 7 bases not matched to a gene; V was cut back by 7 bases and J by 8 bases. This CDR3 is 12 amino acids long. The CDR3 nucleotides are TGTGCCAGCACCCGGACAGGTGACGGCTACACCTTC. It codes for CASTRTGDGYTF.

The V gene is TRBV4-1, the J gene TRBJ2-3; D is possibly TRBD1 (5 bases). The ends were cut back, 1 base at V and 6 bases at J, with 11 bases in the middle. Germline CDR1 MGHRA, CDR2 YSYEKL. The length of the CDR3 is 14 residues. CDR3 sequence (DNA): TGCGCCAGCAGCCAAGCGAAGGGGCAGGATACGCAGTATTTT. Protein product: CASSQAKGQDTQYF.

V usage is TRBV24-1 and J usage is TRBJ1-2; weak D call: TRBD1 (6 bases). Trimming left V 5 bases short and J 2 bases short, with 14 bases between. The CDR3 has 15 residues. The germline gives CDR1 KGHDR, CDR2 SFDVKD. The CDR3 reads CATSANRDANYGYTF. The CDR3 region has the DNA TGTGCCACCAGTGCAAACAGGGACGCAAACTATGGCTACACCTTC.

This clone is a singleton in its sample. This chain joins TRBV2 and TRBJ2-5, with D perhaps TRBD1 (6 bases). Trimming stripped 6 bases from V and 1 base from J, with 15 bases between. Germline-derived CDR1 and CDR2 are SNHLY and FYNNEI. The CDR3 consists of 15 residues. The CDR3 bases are TGTGCCAGCAGGGAGAGAACAGGGCCCCAAGAGACCCAGTACTTC. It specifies CASRERTGPQETQYF.

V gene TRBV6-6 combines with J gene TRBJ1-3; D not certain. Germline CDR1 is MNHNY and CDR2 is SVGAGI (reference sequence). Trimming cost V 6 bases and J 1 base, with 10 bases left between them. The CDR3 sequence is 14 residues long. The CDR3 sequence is CASRTGLSGNTIYF. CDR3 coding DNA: TGTGCCAGCAGAACGGGATTGTCTGGAAACACCATATATTTT.

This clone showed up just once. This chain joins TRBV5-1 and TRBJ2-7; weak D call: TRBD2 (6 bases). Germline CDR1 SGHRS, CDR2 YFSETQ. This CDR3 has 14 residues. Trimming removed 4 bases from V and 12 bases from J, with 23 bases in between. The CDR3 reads CASSASTTSGVRYF. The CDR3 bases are TGCGCCAGCAGCGCGTCAACCACATCGGGGGTTCGGTACTTC. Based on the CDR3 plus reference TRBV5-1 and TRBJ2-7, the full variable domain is KAGVTQTPRYLIKTRGQQVTLSCSPISGHRSVSWYQQTPGQGLQFLFEYFSETQRNKGNFPGRFSGRQFSNSRSEMNVSTLELGDSALYLCASSASTTSGVRYFGPGTRLTVT.

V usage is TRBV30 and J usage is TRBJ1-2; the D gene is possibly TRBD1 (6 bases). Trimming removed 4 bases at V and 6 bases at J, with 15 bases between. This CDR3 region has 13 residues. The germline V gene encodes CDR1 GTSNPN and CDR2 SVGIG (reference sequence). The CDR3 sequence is CAWTRGRDHGYTF. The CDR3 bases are TGTGCCTGGACCAGGGGACGTGATCATGGCTACACCTTC.

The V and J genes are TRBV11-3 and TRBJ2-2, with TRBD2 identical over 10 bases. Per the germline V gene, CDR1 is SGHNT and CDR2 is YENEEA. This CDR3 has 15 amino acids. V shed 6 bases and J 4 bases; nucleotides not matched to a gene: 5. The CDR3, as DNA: TGTGCCAGCAGTGGATCTAGCGGGGGCACCGGGGAGCTGTTTTTT. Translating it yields CASSGSSGGTGELFF. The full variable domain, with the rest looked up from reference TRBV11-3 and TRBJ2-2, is EAGVVQSPRYKIIEKKQPVAFWCNPISGHNTLYWYLQNLGQGPELLIRYENEEAVDDSQLPKDRFSAERLKGVDSTLKIQPAELGDSAVYLCASSGSSGGTGELFFGEGSRLTVL.

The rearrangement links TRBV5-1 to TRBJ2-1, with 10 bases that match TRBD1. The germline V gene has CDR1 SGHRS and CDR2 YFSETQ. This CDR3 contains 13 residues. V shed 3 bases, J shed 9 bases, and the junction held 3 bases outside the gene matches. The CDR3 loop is CASSYRDRGEQFF. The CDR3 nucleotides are TGCGCCAGCAGCTACCGGGACAGGGGTGAGCAGTTCTTC.

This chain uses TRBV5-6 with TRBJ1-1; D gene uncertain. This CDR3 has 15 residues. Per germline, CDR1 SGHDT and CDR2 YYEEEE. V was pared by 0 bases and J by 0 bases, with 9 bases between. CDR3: CASSLGAPLNTEAFF. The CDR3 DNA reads TGTGCCAGCAGCTTGGGTGCCCCCTTGAACACTGAAGCTTTCTTT.

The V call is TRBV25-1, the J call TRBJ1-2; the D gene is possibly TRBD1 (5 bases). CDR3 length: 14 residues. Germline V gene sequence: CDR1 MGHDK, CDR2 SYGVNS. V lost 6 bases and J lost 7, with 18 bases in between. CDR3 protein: CASRDQGGGSGYTF. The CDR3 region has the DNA TGTGCCAGCAGAGATCAGGGAGGTGGTTCTGGCTACACCTTC.

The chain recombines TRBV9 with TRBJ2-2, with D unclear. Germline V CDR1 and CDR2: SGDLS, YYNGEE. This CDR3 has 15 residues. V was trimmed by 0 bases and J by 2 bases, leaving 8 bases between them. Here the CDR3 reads CASSVDSANTGELFF. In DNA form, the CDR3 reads TGTGCCAGCAGCGTAGATAGTGCCAACACCGGGGAGCTGTTTTTT.

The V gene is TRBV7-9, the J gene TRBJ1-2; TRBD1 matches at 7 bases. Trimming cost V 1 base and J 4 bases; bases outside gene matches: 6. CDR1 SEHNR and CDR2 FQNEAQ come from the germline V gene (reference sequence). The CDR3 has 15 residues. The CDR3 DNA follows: TGTGCCAGCAGCTTAGGACAGGGAAGGGTCTATGGCTACACCTTC. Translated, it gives CASSLGQGRVYGYTF.

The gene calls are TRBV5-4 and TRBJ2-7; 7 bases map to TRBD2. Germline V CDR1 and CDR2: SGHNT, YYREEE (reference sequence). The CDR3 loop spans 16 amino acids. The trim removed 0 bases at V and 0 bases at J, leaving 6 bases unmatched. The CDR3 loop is CASSLALGGISYEQYF. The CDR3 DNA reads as TGTGCCAGCAGCTTGGCCCTGGGGGGGATCTCCTACGAGCAGTACTTC.

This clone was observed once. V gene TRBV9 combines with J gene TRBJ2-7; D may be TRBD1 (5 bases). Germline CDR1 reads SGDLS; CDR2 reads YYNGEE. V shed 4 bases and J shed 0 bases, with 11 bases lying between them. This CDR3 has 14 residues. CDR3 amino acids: CASSPSGLSYEQYF. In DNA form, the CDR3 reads TGTGCCAGCAGCCCCTCAGGGCTCTCCTACGAGCAGTACTTC.

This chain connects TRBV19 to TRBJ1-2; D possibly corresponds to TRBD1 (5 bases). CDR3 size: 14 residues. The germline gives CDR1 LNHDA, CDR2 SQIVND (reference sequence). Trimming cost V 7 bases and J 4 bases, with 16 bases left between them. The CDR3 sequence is CASIPTAAPYGYTF. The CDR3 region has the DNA TGTGCCAGTATCCCGACAGCGGCCCCCTATGGCTACACCTTC.

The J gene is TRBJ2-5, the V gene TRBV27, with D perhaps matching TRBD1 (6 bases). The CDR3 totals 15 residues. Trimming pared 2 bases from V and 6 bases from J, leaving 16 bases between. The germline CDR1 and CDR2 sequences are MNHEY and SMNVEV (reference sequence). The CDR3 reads CASSLVDGTTQTQYF. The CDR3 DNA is TGTGCCAGCAGTTTAGTGGATGGGACAACCCAGACCCAGTACTTC.